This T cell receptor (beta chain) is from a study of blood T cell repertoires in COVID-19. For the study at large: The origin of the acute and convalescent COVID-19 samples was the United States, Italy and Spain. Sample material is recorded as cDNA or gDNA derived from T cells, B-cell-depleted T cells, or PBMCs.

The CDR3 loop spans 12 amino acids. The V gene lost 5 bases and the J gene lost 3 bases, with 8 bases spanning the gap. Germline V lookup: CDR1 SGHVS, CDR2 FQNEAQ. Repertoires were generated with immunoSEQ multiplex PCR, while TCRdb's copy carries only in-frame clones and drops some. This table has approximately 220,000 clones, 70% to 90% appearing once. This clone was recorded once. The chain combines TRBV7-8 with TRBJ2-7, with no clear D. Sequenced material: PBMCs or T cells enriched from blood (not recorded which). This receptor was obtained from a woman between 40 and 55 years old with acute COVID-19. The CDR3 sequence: CASSTQDYEQYF. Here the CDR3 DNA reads TGTGCCAGCAGCACGCAGGACTACGAGCAGTACTTC.